These 28 T cell receptor beta chains were sequenced from one sample in a study of cytomegalovirus exposure and HLA in healthy donors. TCRdb's copy holds only in-frame clones and misses some; the assay was immunoSEQ multiplex PCR. The sample lists under 100,000 clones, 95% to 98% occurring once. The sample was PBMCs. The receptors come from a man younger than 30 in good health and CMV-seronegative.

This rearrangement joins TRBV18 to TRBJ1-1; 10 nucleotides align to TRBD1. This CDR3 comprises 16 residues. J gave up 0 bases and V 3 bases, and 4 bases lay outside the gene matches. CDR1 is KGHSH and CDR2 is LQKENI in the germline V gene. CDR3 DNA: TGTGCCAGCTCACCCACGACAGGGGGCATGAACACTGAAGCTTTCTTT. Protein product: CASSPTTGGMNTEAFF.

V is TRBV7-3 and J is TRBJ2-7; TRBD1 is a possible D gene (7 bases). V lost 3 bases and J lost 5, with 11 bases in between. Germline V gene lookup returns CDR1 SGHTA and CDR2 FQGTGA. The CDR3 runs 13 residues. The CDR3 here is CASSFRGTDEQYF. The CDR3 coding sequence is TGTGCCAGCAGCTTCCGGGGGACAGACGAGCAGTACTTC.

The genes are TRBV6-5 and TRBJ2-3; TRBD2 agrees at 13 bases. V dropped 5 bases and J dropped 5; count of bases not matched to a gene: 4. CDR1 and CDR2 (germline): MNHEY, SVGAGI. The CDR3 is made up of 15 amino acids. CDR3 nucleotide sequence: TGTGCCAGCAGTAGGGGACTAGCGGGAAAAGATACGCAGTATTTT. The encoded protein is CASSRGLAGKDTQYF.

The chain joins TRBV5-4 to TRBJ1-1; D unclear. The germline V gene has CDR1 SGHNT and CDR2 YYREEE (reference sequence). V was cut by 1 base and J by 6 bases, with 10 bases left in between. The CDR3 has 13 residues. The CDR3 region is CASSLRGAPEAFF. The CDR3 nucleotides read TGTGCCAGCAGCTTGCGGGGAGCGCCTGAAGCTTTCTTT.

For the CDR3, the DNA is TGTGCCAGCAGCGGCAGGGTATTCAACACCGGGGAGCTGTTTTTT. Protein: CASSGRVFNTGELFF. The rearrangement links TRBV5-6 to TRBJ2-2; a possible D gene is TRBD1 (5 bases). V dropped 4 bases and J dropped 2 bases, with 12 bases sitting between them. This CDR3 is built from 15 residues. Germline CDR1 reads SGHDT; CDR2 reads YYEEEE.

In regard to this clone: The junction shows a germline mismatch at one end, possibly a read error. The chain carries TRBV7-7 and TRBJ2-7; the D gene is possibly TRBD1 (6 bases). Germline-derived CDR1 and CDR2 are SSHAT and FNYEAQ (reference sequence). This CDR3 contains 17 residues. CDR3 in amino acids: CASSPTYRAGDPYEQYF. In nucleotides, the CDR3 is TGTGCTAGCAGCCCAACCTACAGGGCCGGAGATCCCTACGAGCAGTACTTC.

This clone was recorded once. J is TRBJ1-5 and V is TRBV7-2, with 9 bases matching TRBD1. Trimming removed 5 bases from V and 5 bases from J; junction bases left unmatched: 4. This CDR3 is built from 14 residues. Germline values: CDR1 SGHTA, CDR2 FQGNSA. CDR3 sequence: CASSNRQGDQPQHF. For the CDR3, the DNA is TGTGCCAGCAGCAATAGACAGGGGGATCAGCCCCAGCATTTT. The entire variable domain, with the rest obtained from reference TRBV7-2 and TRBJ1-5, is as follows: GAGVSQSPSNKVTEKGKDVELRCDPISGHTALYWYRQSLGQGLEFLIYFQGNSAPDKSGLPSDRFSAERTGGSVSTLTIQRTQQEDSAVYLCASSNRQGDQPQHFGDGTRLSIL.

The chain combines TRBV4-1 with TRBJ2-7, with 9 bases that match TRBD1. The length of the CDR3 is 17 residues. With V trimmed by 2 bases and J by 5 bases, 13 bases remained unmatched. Germline V lookup: CDR1 MGHRA, CDR2 YSYEKL. This CDR3 reads CASSQLTGGVPFHEQYF. In nucleotides, the CDR3 is TGCGCCAGCAGCCAATTGACAGGGGGAGTACCCTTCCACGAGCAGTACTTC.

The chain is built from TRBV5-1 and TRBJ2-7; D is undetermined. Per the germline V gene, CDR1 is SGHRS and CDR2 is YFSETQ. Trimming took off 3 bases at V and 0 bases at J, with 13 bases between the two ends. The CDR3 length is 15 residues. The CDR3, as DNA: TGCGCCAGCAGCTCTGTAGAGAGGAACTCCTACGAGCAGTACTTC. Residues: CASSSVERNSYEQYF.

The gene calls are TRBV5-4 and TRBJ2-4; 8 positions match TRBD1. V dropped 5 bases and J dropped 0; count of bases not matched to a gene: 4. From germline, CDR1 is SGHNT and CDR2 YYREEE (reference sequence). CDR3 length: 15 amino acids. This chain's CDR3 is CASSDRGGAKNIQYF. In DNA, the CDR3 is TGTGCCAGCAGTGACAGGGGAGGAGCCAAAAACATTCAGTACTTC.

The chain couples TRBV5-1 to TRBJ1-2, with D possibly being TRBD1 (6 bases). V gave up 4 bases and J gave up 4 bases, with 11 bases separating them. From germline, CDR1 is SGHRS and CDR2 YFSETQ. The CDR3 is 13 amino acids. CDR3 sequence reads: CASSLQGTYGYTF. CDR3 coding DNA: TGCGCCAGCAGCCTACAGGGTACCTATGGCTACACCTTC.

This sequence joins TRBV2 and TRBJ2-3; 14 bases fit TRBD2. Looked up from germline, CDR1 is SNHLY and CDR2 is FYNNEI. The trim removed 7 bases at V and 5 bases at J, leaving 8 bases unmatched. There are 16 residues in the CDR3. The CDR3 is CASKGLAGDGEDTQYF. CDR3 DNA: TGTGCCAGCAAGGGACTAGCGGGAGATGGGGAAGATACGCAGTATTTT.

The chain links TRBV27 to TRBJ1-2; TRBD1 matches at 7 bases. The germline CDR1 and CDR2 sequences are MNHEY and SMNVEV (reference sequence). V lost 0 bases to trimming and J lost 0 bases; unmatched junction nucleotides: 4. The CDR3 is made up of 16 amino acids. The CDR3 reads CASSLSHRGANYGYTF. CDR3 nucleotides: TGTGCCAGCAGTTTATCCCACAGGGGTGCTAACTATGGCTACACCTTC.

V gene TRBV9 combines with J gene TRBJ1-1, with D perhaps matching TRBD1 (6 bases). The CDR3 loop spans 14 amino acids. V was trimmed by 4 bases and J by 3 bases, leaving 13 bases between them. CDR1 is SGDLS, CDR2 YYNGEE, per germline. The CDR3 DNA reads as TGTGCCAGCAGCCTAAGACCAGGGGACACTGAAGCTTTCTTT. It yields the protein CASSLRPGDTEAFF.

The chain carries TRBV9 and TRBJ2-2; D is perhaps TRBD1 (6 bases). Germline values: CDR1 SGDLS, CDR2 YYNGEE. The CDR3 contains 15 residues. V lost 2 bases and J 7 bases, leaving 15 bases between the germline ends. The CDR3 nucleotides read TGTGCCAGCAGCGTCCGCCAGGGGACGAGCGGGGAGCTGTTTTTT. This encodes CASSVRQGTSGELFF.

The V call is TRBV11-2, the J call TRBJ1-3, with no clear D. Germline V gene sequence: CDR1 SGHAT, CDR2 FQNNGV. Trimming shortened V by 3 bases and J by 0 bases, and 12 bases separated the two germline ends. The CDR3 is 16 residues long. The CDR3 DNA is TGTGCCAGCAGCTTTTCCATCCCGAGCTCTGGAAACACCATATATTTT. Translated: CASSFSIPSSGNTIYF.

V gene TRBV13 combines with J gene TRBJ2-1; 8 nucleotides agree with TRBD2. The CDR3 has 15 residues. CDR1 and CDR2 from the germline V gene are PRHDT and FYEKMQ (reference sequence). Losses at the gene ends were 4 bases for V and 2 bases for J; bases not matched to a gene: 4. The CDR3 DNA follows: TGTGCCAGCAGCTCAGAGCGGGAGCCCTACAATGAGCAGTTCTTC. Its protein is CASSSEREPYNEQFF. The variable domain in full, with the rest retrieved from reference TRBV13 and TRBJ2-1, is AAGVIQSPRHLIKEKRETATLKCYPIPRHDTVYWYQQGPGQDPQFLISFYEKMQSDKGSIPDRFSAQQFSDYHSELNMSSLELGDSALYFCASSSEREPYNEQFFGPGTRLTVL.

The count of this clone is one. The chain couples TRBV10-3 to TRBJ2-5, with 10 bases that match TRBD1. The CDR3 is 14 amino acids. The germline CDR1 and CDR2 sequences are ENHRY and SYGVKD. V trimming: 6 bases; J trimming: 2 bases; junction bases outside the gene matches: 3. The CDR3 nucleotides are TGTGCCATCAGGGGGACAGGGGAACAAGAGACCCAGTACTTC. This encodes CAIRGTGEQETQYF.

This clone has just a few counts. This chain joins TRBV27 and TRBJ2-7; no clear D. V lost 4 bases and J lost 2, with 12 bases in between. CDR1 and CDR2 from the germline V gene are MNHEY and SMNVEV (reference sequence). CDR3 length equals 14 residues. The DNA of the CDR3 is TGTGCCAGCAGTTATGGTCCACTTACCTACGAGCAGTACTTC. This encodes CASSYGPLTYEQYF.

The chain carries TRBV13 and TRBJ2-1; a weak D match, TRBD2 (5 bases). Germline lookup yields CDR1 PRHDT and CDR2 FYEKMQ (reference sequence). The CDR3 sequence is 15 residues long. The ends were cut back, 6 bases at V and 3 bases at J, with 15 bases in the middle. The DNA for the CDR3 is TGTGCCAGCAGACACCTAGCCGGCGTCTACAATGAGCAGTTCTTC. Its protein product is CASRHLAGVYNEQFF.

The J gene is TRBJ1-1, the V gene TRBV4-3; D remains unclear. Germline CDR1 LGHNA, CDR2 YSLEER. CDR3 size: 13 residues. Trimming removed 1 base from V and 1 base from J, with 4 bases in between. The CDR3 here is CASSQARNTEAFF. The CDR3 bases are TGCGCCAGCAGCCAAGCCCGGAACACTGAAGCTTTCTTT.

The chain links TRBV4-1 to TRBJ1-4, with D unclear. V gave up 0 bases and J gave up 0 bases, with 5 bases separating them. CDR3 length: 15 residues. Germline V gene lookup returns CDR1 MGHRA and CDR2 YSYEKL. CDR3 nucleotides: TGCGCCAGCAGCCAAGACAGCGCAACTAATGAAAAACTGTTTTTT. It encodes CASSQDSATNEKLFF.

Here the CDR3 DNA reads TGTGCCAGCAGCTTAGGACAGGGATTATATGGCTACACCTTC. Translated, it gives CASSLGQGLYGYTF. The chain couples TRBV7-2 to TRBJ1-2; 7 bases are a match to TRBD1. J lost 5 bases, V lost 1 base, and 4 bases had no gene match. Germline V gene sequence: CDR1 SGHTA, CDR2 FQGNSA. This CDR3 comprises 14 residues.

This clone was observed once. The V gene is TRBV7-9, the J gene TRBJ1-5; D ambiguous. This CDR3 comprises 14 residues. Trimming stripped 1 base from V and 4 bases from J, with 8 bases between. Germline CDR1 is SEHNR and CDR2 is FQNEAQ (reference sequence). The CDR3 loop is CASSLGQQNQPQHF. CDR3 bases: TGTGCCAGCAGCTTAGGACAACAAAATCAGCCCCAGCATTTT.

V and J are TRBV7-3 and TRBJ2-1; 8 bases align to TRBD2. The germline V gene has CDR1 SGHTA and CDR2 FQGTGA. The J segment lost 5 bases and the V segment lost 5 bases, leaving 8 bases of the junction unmatched. The CDR3 spans 15 residues. CDR3 sequence: CASSPRVAGNNEQFF. The CDR3 nucleotides read TGTGCCAGCAGCCCCCGGGTAGCGGGAAACAATGAGCAGTTCTTC.

The V call is TRBV10-3, the J call TRBJ1-2; D is uncertain. This CDR3 has 15 residues. CDR1 and CDR2 from the germline V gene are ENHRY and SYGVKD. The V end was cut by 10 bases, the J end by 0 bases, with 18 bases between. CDR3 in DNA: TGTGCCACTACAGAGATGGCAGCTACTAACTATGGCTACACCTTC. Protein: CATTEMAATNYGYTF.

The chain links TRBV7-2 to TRBJ2-3, with TRBD2 as a possible D gene (6 bases). V lost 6 bases and J lost 4, with 11 bases in between. Looked up from germline, CDR1 is SGHTA and CDR2 is FQGNSA. This CDR3 has 13 residues. The CDR3 protein is CASRDREADTQYF. In DNA form, the CDR3 reads TGTGCCAGCAGGGATAGGGAGGCAGATACGCAGTATTTT.

The V gene is TRBV27, the J gene TRBJ1-4; TRBD1 is a possible D gene (5 bases). Germline V CDR1 and CDR2: MNHEY, SMNVEV (reference sequence). The CDR3 length is 15 residues. V lost 0 bases, J lost 7 bases, and 12 bases lay in between. The CDR3 spells CASSLSVGGGEKLFF. As DNA, the CDR3 is TGTGCCAGCAGTTTATCGGTGGGGGGTGGTGAAAAACTGTTTTTT.